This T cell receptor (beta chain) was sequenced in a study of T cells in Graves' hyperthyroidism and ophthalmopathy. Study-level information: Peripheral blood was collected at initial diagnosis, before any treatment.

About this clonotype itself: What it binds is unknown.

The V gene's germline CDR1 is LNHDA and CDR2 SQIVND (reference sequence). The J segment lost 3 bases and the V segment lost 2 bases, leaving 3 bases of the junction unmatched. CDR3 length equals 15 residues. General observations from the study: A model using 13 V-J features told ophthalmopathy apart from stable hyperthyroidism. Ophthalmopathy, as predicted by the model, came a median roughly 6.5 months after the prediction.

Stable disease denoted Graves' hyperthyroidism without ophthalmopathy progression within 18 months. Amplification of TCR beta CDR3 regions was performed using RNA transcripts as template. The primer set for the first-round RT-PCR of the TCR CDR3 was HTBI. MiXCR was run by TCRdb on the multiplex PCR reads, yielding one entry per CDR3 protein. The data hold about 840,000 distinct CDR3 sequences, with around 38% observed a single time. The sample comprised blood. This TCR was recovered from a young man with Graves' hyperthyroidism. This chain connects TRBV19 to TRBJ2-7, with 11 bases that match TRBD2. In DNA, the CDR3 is TGTGCCAGTAGTATACTCCTAGCGGGAGGCTACGAGCAGTACTTC. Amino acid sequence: CASSILLAGGYEQYF. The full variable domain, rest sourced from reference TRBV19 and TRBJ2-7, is DGGITQSPKYLFRKEGQNVTLSCEQNLNHDAMYWYRQDPGQGLRLIYYSQIVNDFQKGDIAEGYSVSREKKESFPLTVTSAQKNPTAFYLCASSILLAGGYEQYFGPGTRLTVT.